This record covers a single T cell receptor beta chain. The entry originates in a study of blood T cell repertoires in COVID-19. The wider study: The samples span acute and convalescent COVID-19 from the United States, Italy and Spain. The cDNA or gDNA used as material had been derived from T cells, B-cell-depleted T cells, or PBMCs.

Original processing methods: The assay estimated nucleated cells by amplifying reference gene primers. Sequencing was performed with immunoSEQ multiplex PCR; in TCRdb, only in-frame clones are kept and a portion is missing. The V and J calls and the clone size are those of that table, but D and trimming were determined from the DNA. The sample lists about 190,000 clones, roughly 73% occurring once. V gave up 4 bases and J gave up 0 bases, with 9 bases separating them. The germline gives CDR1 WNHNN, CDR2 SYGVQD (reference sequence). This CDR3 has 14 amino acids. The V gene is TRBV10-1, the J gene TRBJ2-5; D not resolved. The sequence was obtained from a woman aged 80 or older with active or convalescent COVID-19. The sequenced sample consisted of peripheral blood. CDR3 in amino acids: CASSAVVYQETQYF. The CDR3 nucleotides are TGCGCCAGCAGTGCAGTGGTTTACCAAGAGACCCAGTACTTC.